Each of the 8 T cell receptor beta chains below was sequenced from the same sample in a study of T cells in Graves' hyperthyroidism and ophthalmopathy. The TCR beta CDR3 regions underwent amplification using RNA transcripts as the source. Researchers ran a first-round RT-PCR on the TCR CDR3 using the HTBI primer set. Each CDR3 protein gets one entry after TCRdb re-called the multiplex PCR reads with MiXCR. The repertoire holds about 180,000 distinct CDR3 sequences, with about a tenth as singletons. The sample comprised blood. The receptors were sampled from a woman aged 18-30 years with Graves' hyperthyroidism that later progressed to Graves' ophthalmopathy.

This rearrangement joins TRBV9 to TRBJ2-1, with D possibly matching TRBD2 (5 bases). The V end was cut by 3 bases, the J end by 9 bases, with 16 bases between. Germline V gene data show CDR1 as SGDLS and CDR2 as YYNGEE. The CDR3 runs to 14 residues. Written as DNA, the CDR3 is TGTGCCAGCAGCGCAGGCCTAACCCGGGGTGAGCAGTTCTTC. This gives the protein CASSAGLTRGEQFF.

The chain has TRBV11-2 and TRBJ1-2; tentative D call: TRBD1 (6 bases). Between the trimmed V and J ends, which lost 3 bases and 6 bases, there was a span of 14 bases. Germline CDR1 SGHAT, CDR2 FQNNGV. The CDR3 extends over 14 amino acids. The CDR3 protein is CASSFQGRSDGYTF. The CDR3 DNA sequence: TGTGCCAGCAGCTTCCAGGGGCGCTCAGATGGCTACACCTTC.

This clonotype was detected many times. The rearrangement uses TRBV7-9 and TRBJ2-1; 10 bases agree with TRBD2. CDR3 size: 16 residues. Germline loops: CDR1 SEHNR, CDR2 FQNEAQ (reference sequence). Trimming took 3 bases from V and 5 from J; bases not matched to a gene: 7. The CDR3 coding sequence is TGTGCCAGCAGCTTCGTTACTAGCGGGGCTAACAATGAGCAGTTCTTC. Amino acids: CASSFVTSGANNEQFF.

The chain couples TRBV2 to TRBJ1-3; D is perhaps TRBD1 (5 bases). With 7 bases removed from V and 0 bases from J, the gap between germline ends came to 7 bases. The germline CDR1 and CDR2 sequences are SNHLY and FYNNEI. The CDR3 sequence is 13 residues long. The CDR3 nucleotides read TGTGCCAGCAAGGGACGCTCTGGAAACACCATATATTTT. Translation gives CASKGRSGNTIYF.

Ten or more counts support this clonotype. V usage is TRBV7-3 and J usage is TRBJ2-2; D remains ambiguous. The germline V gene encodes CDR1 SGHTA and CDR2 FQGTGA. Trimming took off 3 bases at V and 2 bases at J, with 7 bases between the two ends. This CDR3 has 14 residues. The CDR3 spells CASSFGTNTGELFF. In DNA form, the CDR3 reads TGTGCCAGCAGCTTCGGCACCAACACCGGGGAGCTGTTTTTT.

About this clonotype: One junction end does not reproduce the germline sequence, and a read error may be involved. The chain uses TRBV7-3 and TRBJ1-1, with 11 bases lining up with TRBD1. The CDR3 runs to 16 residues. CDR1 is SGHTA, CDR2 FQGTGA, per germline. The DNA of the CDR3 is TGTGGCAGCAGCTTAGGAAGGACAGGGGGCGCGGCTGAAGCTTTCTTT. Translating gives CGSSLGRTGGAAEAFF. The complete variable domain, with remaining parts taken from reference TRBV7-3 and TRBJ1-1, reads GAGVSQTPSNKVTEKGKYVELRCDPISGHTALYWYRQSLGQGPEFLIYFQGTGAADDSGLPNDRFFAVRPEGSVSTLKIQRTERGDSAVYLCGSSLGRTGGAAEAFFGQGTRLTVV.

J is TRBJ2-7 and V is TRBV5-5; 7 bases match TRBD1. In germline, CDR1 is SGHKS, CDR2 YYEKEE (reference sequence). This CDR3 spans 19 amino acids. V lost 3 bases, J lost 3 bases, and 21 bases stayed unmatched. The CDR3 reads CASSSPRDSDTKEGYEQYF. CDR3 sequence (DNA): TGTGCCAGCAGCTCGCCACGGGACAGCGACACCAAAGAAGGCTACGAGCAGTACTTC. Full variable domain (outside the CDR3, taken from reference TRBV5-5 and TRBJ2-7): DAGVTQSPTHLIKTRGQQVTLRCSPISGHKSVSWYQQVLGQGPQFIFQYYEKEERGRGNFPDRFSARQFPNYSSELNVNALLLGDSALYLCASSSPRDSDTKEGYEQYFGPGTRLTVT.

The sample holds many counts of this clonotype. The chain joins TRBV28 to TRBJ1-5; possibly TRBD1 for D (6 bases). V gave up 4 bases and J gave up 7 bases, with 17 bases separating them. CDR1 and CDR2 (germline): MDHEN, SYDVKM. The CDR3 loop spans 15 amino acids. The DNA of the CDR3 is TGTGCCAGCAGTTCAGCATCCACAGGGAACCAGCCCCAGCATTTT. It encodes CASSSASTGNQPQHF.